The next 14 T cell receptor beta chains were all read from a single sample in a study of cytomegalovirus exposure and HLA in healthy donors. PCR employed 60 Vbeta and 13 Jbeta primers. Measured with immunoSEQ multiplex PCR; TCRdb has only the in-frame clones, and not every one. The table has 75,000 to 80,000 clones, around three quarters seen once. Specimen: PBMCs. These receptors originate from a male donor in good health and CMV-seropositive.

The gene calls are TRBV7-2 and TRBJ2-7; D is undetermined. The CDR3 is 14 residues long. Germline V CDR1 and CDR2: SGHTA, FQGNSA. V shed 3 bases and J shed 2 bases, with 11 bases lying between them. CDR3 DNA: TGTGCCAGCAGCTTCGCGAGCGAAACCTACGAGCAGTACTTC. Amino acids: CASSFASETYEQYF.

The chain has TRBV9 and TRBJ2-1; TRBD2 aligns across 12 bases. The CDR3 runs to 16 residues. Germline CDR1 is SGDLS and CDR2 is YYNGEE. With 0 bases clipped from V and 10 bases from J, the junction kept 8 bases outside the gene matches. The CDR3 DNA is TGTGCCAGCAGCGTAGAGCCTAGCGGGGGGGCCAGGGAGCAGTTCTTC. Its protein is CASSVEPSGGAREQFF.

This chain connects TRBV2 to TRBJ2-7, with TRBD2 matching 11 bases. The V gene end was trimmed by 1 base and the J gene end by 3 bases; junction bases not matched to a gene: 5. The germline CDR1 and CDR2 sequences are SNHLY and FYNNEI. The CDR3 is made up of 16 amino acids. CDR3 bases: TGTGCCAGCAGTGAAGGGCTAGCGGGGGGCAACTACGAGCAGTACTTC. As protein: CASSEGLAGGNYEQYF.

V and J are TRBV7-2 and TRBJ2-2, with TRBD1 matching over 7 bases. This CDR3 has 15 amino acids. The V segment lost 6 bases and the J segment 1 base; nucleotides outside the gene matches: 5. The germline CDR1 and CDR2 sequences are SGHTA and FQGNSA. The CDR3 sequence: CASSWTGLNTGELFF. The CDR3 DNA follows: TGTGCCAGCAGTTGGACAGGTTTGAACACCGGGGAGCTGTTTTTT.

This clone has just one count. The rearrangement links TRBV5-1 to TRBJ2-1; 12 nucleotides line up with TRBD2. CDR1 and CDR2 from the germline V gene are SGHRS and YFSETQ. The V gene end was trimmed by 2 bases and the J gene end by 5 bases; junction bases not matched to a gene: 5. The CDR3 has 16 residues. The CDR3 DNA follows: TGCGCCAGCAGCTTCCCGACTAGCGGGAGCCACAATGAGCAGTTCTTC. This sequence encodes CASSFPTSGSHNEQFF.

The CDR3 reads CASSRGTSHEQYF. In DNA, the CDR3 is TGTGCCAGCAGCCGCGGGACTAGCCACGAGCAGTACTTC. This chain uses TRBV13 with TRBJ2-7, with 9 bases lining up with TRBD2. Germline values: CDR1 PRHDT, CDR2 FYEKMQ (reference sequence). The CDR3 covers 13 residues. The V and J ends lost 5 bases and 5 bases, in that order; junction bases with no gene match: 4.

This sequence joins TRBV19 and TRBJ1-4; 9 positions match TRBD1. J lost 5 bases, V lost 5 bases, and 9 bases had no gene match. CDR3 length equals 16 residues. Germline V gene lookup returns CDR1 LNHDA and CDR2 SQIVND (reference sequence). CDR3 sequence reads: CASSPTGGFKNEKLFF. Here the CDR3 DNA reads TGTGCCAGTAGTCCCACAGGGGGCTTTAAGAATGAAAAACTGTTTTTT. Supplemented by reference TRBV19 and TRBJ1-4, the full variable domain reads DGGITQSPKYLFRKEGQNVTLSCEQNLNHDAMYWYRQDPGQGLRLIYYSQIVNDFQKGDIAEGYSVSREKKESFPLTVTSAQKNPTAFYLCASSPTGGFKNEKLFFGSGTQLSVL.

This chain links TRBV5-6 with TRBJ2-5; D is perhaps TRBD2 (5 bases). CDR1 is SGHDT and CDR2 is YYEEEE in the germline V gene. The V gene lost 1 base and the J gene lost 13 bases, with 23 bases spanning the gap. CDR3 length: 15 amino acids. The CDR3 spells CASSLIRSGLAVRYF. CDR3 DNA sequence: TGTGCCAGCAGCTTGATACGGAGCGGCTTGGCGGTACGGTACTTC.

The V gene is TRBV25-1, the J gene TRBJ1-4, with 10 positions matching TRBD1. Germline loops: CDR1 MGHDK, CDR2 SYGVNS. CDR3 length: 18 amino acids. The junction had 16 bases not matched to a gene; V was cut back by 5 bases and J by 7 bases. The CDR3 bases are TGTGCCAGCAGTTTGGCCGGGACAGGGGTGTATATTGGTGAAAAACTGTTTTTT. This translates into CASSLAGTGVYIGEKLFF.

The rearrangement uses TRBV5-1 and TRBJ2-2; D might be TRBD1 (7 bases). The CDR3 runs 17 residues. V gave up 0 bases and J gave up 0 bases, with 12 bases separating them. Per germline, CDR1 SGHRS and CDR2 YFSETQ. CDR3 nucleotides: TGCGCCAGCAGCTTGGGACAGGGAGGCCCGAACACCGGGGAGCTGTTTTTT. It specifies CASSLGQGGPNTGELFF.

In DNA, the CDR3 is TGCGCCAGCCGCGGGACAGGGATTACCGGGGAGCTGTTTTTT. It encodes CASRGTGITGELFF. V usage is TRBV5-1 and J usage is TRBJ2-2; the match to TRBD1 covers 9 bases. J lost 5 bases, V lost 7 bases, and 6 bases had no gene match. The CDR3 length is 14 residues. Per the germline V gene, CDR1 is SGHRS and CDR2 is YFSETQ.

The chain is built from TRBV27 and TRBJ2-5; no clear D. CDR1 and CDR2 from the germline V gene are MNHEY and SMNVEV (reference sequence). Trimming left V 3 bases short and J 5 bases short, with 10 bases between. The CDR3 runs to 13 residues. CDR3 bases: TGTGCCAGCAGTTTCGATTTTCGGGAGACCCAGTACTTC. This sequence encodes CASSFDFRETQYF.

The chain is built from TRBV7-2 and TRBJ2-1; the match to TRBD1 covers 8 bases. The V gene end was trimmed by 5 bases and the J gene end by 1 base; junction bases not matched to a gene: 1. This CDR3 has 14 residues. Germline values: CDR1 SGHTA, CDR2 FQGNSA. CDR3 in amino acids: CASSDRGSYNEQFF. The CDR3 DNA follows: TGTGCCAGCAGCGACAGGGGTTCCTACAATGAGCAGTTCTTC.

V usage is TRBV6-5 and J usage is TRBJ2-5; TRBD2 aligns across 7 bases. The CDR3 contains 14 residues. In germline, CDR1 is MNHEY, CDR2 SVGAGI. The ends lost 6 bases at V and 4 bases at J; junction bases unmatched: 8. CDR3 sequence reads: CASRGRGGPETQYF. Written as DNA, the CDR3 is TGTGCCAGCAGGGGGAGGGGAGGGCCAGAGACCCAGTACTTC.